This T cell receptor beta chain was captured by sequencing in a study of T cells in Graves' hyperthyroidism and ophthalmopathy. Study findings and constraints: Model predictions of ophthalmopathy came a median roughly 6.7 months before onset. Stable hyperthyroidism and ophthalmopathy were separated using 13 V-J signatures.

CDR3 length: 16 amino acids. CDR1 and CDR2 (germline): MNHEY, SMNVEV (reference sequence). The V gene end was trimmed by 5 bases and the J gene end by 5 bases; junction bases not matched to a gene: 12. About this clonotype: Its antigen is unknown.

Amplification targeted TCR beta CDR3 regions from RNA transcripts. The HTBI primer set was used in a first-round RT-PCR of the TCR CDR3. From the multiplex PCR reads, TCRdb called clonotypes with MiXCR, one entry per CDR3 protein. The profile shows more than 350,000 distinct CDR3 sequences, 13% to 15% of them singletons. The chain carries TRBV27 and TRBJ2-5; 9 positions match TRBD2. This TCR was recovered from a woman between 55 and 75 years old with Graves' ophthalmopathy. Sample: blood. CDR3 DNA: TGTGCCAGCAGTCCGGGGGGGGGGACTAGCTCGGAGACCCAGTACTTC. Encoded protein: CASSPGGGTSSETQYF.